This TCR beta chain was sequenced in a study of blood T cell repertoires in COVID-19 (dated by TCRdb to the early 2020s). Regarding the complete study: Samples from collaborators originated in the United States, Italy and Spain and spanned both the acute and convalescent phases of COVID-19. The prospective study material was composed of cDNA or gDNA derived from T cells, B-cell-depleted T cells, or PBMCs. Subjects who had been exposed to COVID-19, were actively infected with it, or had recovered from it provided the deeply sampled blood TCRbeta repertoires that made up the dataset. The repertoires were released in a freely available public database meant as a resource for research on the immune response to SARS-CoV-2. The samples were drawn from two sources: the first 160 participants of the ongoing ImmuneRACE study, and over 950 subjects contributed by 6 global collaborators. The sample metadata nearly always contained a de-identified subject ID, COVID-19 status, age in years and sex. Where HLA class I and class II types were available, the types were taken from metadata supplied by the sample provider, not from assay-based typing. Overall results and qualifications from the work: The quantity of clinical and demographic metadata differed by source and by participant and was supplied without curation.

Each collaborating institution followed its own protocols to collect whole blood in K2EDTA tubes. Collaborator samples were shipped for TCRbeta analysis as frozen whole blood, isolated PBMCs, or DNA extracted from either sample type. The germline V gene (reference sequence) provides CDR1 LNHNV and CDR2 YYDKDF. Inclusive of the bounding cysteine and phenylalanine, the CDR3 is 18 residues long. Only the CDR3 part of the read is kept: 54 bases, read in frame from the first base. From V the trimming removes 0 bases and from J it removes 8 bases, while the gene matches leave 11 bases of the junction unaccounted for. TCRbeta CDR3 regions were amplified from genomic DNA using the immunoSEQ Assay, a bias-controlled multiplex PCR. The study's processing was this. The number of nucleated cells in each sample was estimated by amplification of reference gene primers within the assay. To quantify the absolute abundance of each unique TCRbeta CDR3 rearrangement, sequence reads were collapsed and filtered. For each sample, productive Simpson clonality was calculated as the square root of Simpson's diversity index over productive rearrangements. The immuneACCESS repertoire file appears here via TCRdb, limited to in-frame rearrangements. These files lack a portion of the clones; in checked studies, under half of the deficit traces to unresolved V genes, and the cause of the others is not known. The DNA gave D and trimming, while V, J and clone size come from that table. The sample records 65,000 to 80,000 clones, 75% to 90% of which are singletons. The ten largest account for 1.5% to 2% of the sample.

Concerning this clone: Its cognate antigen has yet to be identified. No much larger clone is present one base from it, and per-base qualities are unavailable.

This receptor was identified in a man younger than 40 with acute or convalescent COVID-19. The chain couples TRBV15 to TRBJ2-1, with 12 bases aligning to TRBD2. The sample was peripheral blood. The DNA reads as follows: TGTGCCACCAGCAGAGAACTCCCCTCTAGCGGGAGGGCCGATGAGCAGTTCTTC. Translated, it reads CATSRELPSSGRADEQFF.